These T cell receptor beta chains were read from a single sample in a study of cytomegalovirus exposure and HLA in healthy donors. Method: immunoSEQ multiplex PCR; TCRdb's copy keeps in-frame clones and lacks some. The table records roughly 120,000 clones, around 79% of them present only once. Specimen: PBMCs. Receptors were obtained from a woman in her thirties or forties in good health and CMV-seronegative. The CDR3 runs from the conserved cysteine through the conserved F or W. The order of the fields is clone size, V gene, J gene, D gene, CDR3 DNA, CDR3 protein. A D gene is named only where the DNA matches it firmly. The size of a clone is reported for some rows only, either as once, few or many, or as a class for expanded clones.

>once|TRBV4-3|TRBJ2-6|NA
TGCGCCAGCAGCCAAGACCCCGTCTCTGGGGCCAACGTCCTGACTTTC
CASSQDPVSGANVLTF
>few|TRBV7-2|TRBJ1-5|NA
TGTGCCAGCAGCTTAGTAGCAGGGGAACGCAATCAGCCCCAGCATTTT
CASSLVAGERNQPQHF
>NA|TRBV2|TRBJ2-7|NA
TGTGCCAGCAGTGATAGATTAGCTTACGAGCAGTACTTC
CASSDRLAYEQYF
>NA|TRBV11-2|TRBJ1-1|NA
TGTGCCAGCAGGAATCTAGGGGCTACTGAAGCTTTCTTT
CASRNLGATEAFF
>NA|TRBV6-5|TRBJ1-6|TRBD1
TGTGCCAGCAGTTACTATGGACAGGCCAATTCACCCCTCCACTTT
CASSYYGQANSPLHF
>NA|TRBV4-3|TRBJ2-2|TRBD2
TGCGCCAGCAGCCAATGGGCGGGCGGGAGTAACACCGGGGAGCTGTTTTTT
CASSQWAGGSNTGELFF
>NA|TRBV27|TRBJ2-3|TRBD1
TGTGCCAGCAGTCTACTCGGGACAGCCAATATGCCGACAGATACGCAGTATTTT
CASSLLGTANMPTDTQYF
>NA|TRBV7-2|TRBJ1-1|NA
TGTGCCAGCAGCCCGCGACAGATTGCGAACACTGAAGCTTTCTTT
CASSPRQIANTEAFF
>NA|TRBV5-1|TRBJ2-1|NA
TGCGCCAGCAGCTTGTCTAGCGTGGGCTCCTACAATGAGCAGTTCTTC
CASSLSSVGSYNEQFF
>NA|TRBV6-5|TRBJ1-5|NA
TGTGCCAGCGGGAGGGGCAATCAGCCCCAGCATTTT
CASGRGNQPQHF
>NA|TRBV7-9|TRBJ1-2|TRBD1
TGTGCCAGCAGCTTAACAGGGGGCAGGTCCACGGATGGCTACACCTTC
CASSLTGGRSTDGYTF
>few|TRBV6-5|TRBJ1-2|NA
TGTGCCAGCAGTTACGTGGGGCAGGACCCTTCCTACACCTTC
CASSYVGQDPSYTF
>once|TRBV21-1|TRBJ1-6|NA
TGTGCCAGCAGCAAAGTAGGCGGTCATAATTCACCCCTCCACTTT
CASSKVGGHNSPLHF
>NA|TRBV27|TRBJ1-6|NA
TGTGCCAGCAGTTTTACCCAGGGTCTGAGGGGGTCACCCCTCCACTTT
CASSFTQGLRGSPLHF
>NA|TRBV4-3|TRBJ1-1|TRBD1
TGCGCCAGCAGCCAGTTAACCGGGACAGGGGACACTGAAGCTTTCTTT
CASSQLTGTGDTEAFF
>NA|TRBV11-1|TRBJ1-1|NA
TGTGCCAGCAGCTTAGTAGAGAACACTGAAGCTTTCTTT
CASSLVENTEAFF
>NA|TRBV4-2|TRBJ2-6|TRBD2
TGTGCCAGCAGCCACGGGGGACTAGCGGGGCAATCTGGGGCCAACGTCCTGACTTTC
CASSHGGLAGQSGANVLTF
>NA|TRBV9|TRBJ1-2|NA
TGTGCCAGCAGCGTAGCAGGGGACCTGGGGATCTATGGCCACACCTTC
CASSVAGDLGIYGHTF
>NA|TRBV7-8|TRBJ1-5|NA
TGTGCCAGCAGCTTAGCGCGTTGGAATCAGCCCCAGCATTTT
CASSLARWNQPQHF
>NA|TRBV2|TRBJ2-2|TRBD2
TGTGCCAGCTTAGCTCGTGCGGGAGGGTCCGGGGAGCTGTTTTTT
CASLARAGGSGELFF
>NA|TRBV6-6|TRBJ2-7|TRBD1
TGTGCCAGCATGGGAACAGGGGAATCCTACGAGCAGTACTTC
CASMGTGESYEQYF
>NA|TRBV28|TRBJ2-7|NA
TGTGCCAGCAGTTTAGGGGGAGGACTTGGGGTCTACGAGCAGTACTTC
CASSLGGGLGVYEQYF
>NA|TRBV28|TRBJ1-2|TRBD1
TGTGCCAGCAGTTCACAGGGGTTCTGGGGCTACACCTTC
CASSSQGFWGYTF
>NA|TRBV4-2|TRBJ1-2|NA
TGTGCCAGCAGCCAAGATAAGGCAGGCCATACTAACTATGGCTACACCTTC
CASSQDKAGHTNYGYTF
>NA|TRBV9|TRBJ1-2|NA
TGTGCCAGCAGCGTAGACGCGGCTCAGGGCTATGGCTACACCTTC
CASSVDAAQGYGYTF
>NA|TRBV2|TRBJ2-7|NA
TGTGCCAGCAGGGACATGGGCCGGAAGCAGTACTTC
CASRDMGRKQYF